The clone carrying this T cell receptor (beta chain) was detected a few times. The data stem from a study of HIV-infected patients and healthy controls. MiXCR, run by TCRdb on the 5' RACE reads, gives a single entry per CDR3 protein. The sample carries 19,000 or so distinct CDR3 sequences, roughly 18% recorded once. There are 13 residues in the CDR3. Germline lookup yields CDR1 PRHDT and CDR2 FYEKMQ (reference sequence). The chain joins TRBV13 to TRBJ2-7; a possible D gene is TRBD2 (5 bases). The sequenced material came from CD8+ T cells from blood. This clonotype was sampled from a human donor in good health. This CDR3 reads CATRGRGPYEQYF. The CDR3 coding sequence is TGTGCGACCCGTGGTCGGGGTCCCTACGAGCAGTACTTC.